The rows below give T cell receptor beta chains drawn from one sample of a study of blood T cell repertoires in COVID-19. Assay used: immunoSEQ multiplex PCR; TCRdb lists only in-frame clones, some missing. The sample holds some 390,000 clones, 85% to 90% seen once. Input material: PBMCs or T cells enriched from blood (not recorded which). The receptors stem from a woman under 40 who had recovered from COVID-19. Each CDR3 is given with its conserved first and last residue. The D gene is left open where the match is weak. Clone sizes are given selectively: once, few, many, or a class where the clone is expanded.

abundance	d_gene	j_gene	v_gene	CDR3nt	CDR3aa
.	TRBD1	TRBJ1-5	TRBV30	TGTGCCTGGAGTGGGACAGGGGACGGTCAGCCCCAGCATTTT	CAWSGTGDGQPQHF
.	TRBD1	TRBJ1-5	TRBV6-1	TGTGCCAGCAGTGACGGGACAGACTTCAATCAGCCCCAGCATTTT	CASSDGTDFNQPQHF
.	TRBD1	TRBJ2-7	TRBV5-1	TGCGCCAGCAGCTTGTGGACAGGGGGCAGTTACGAGCAGTACTTC	CASSLWTGGSYEQYF
.	TRBD2	TRBJ2-2	TRBV4-1	TGCGCCAGCAGCCACCCCGGGGGGGACGCGAACACCGGGGAGCTGTTTTTT	CASSHPGGDANTGELFF
.	TRBD2	TRBJ2-3	TRBV2	TGTGCCAGCAGTGACCTAGCGGGGGGACGAACTAGCACAGATACGCAGTATTTT	CASSDLAGGRTSTDTQYF
few	.	TRBJ1-2	TRBV5-1	TGCGCCAGCAGCTTGCTGGGAGGGGATGGCTACACCTTC	CASSLLGGDGYTF
.	.	TRBJ2-1	TRBV7-9	TGTGCCAGCAGCTTAAATCAATACAATGAGCAGTTCTTC	CASSLNQYNEQFF
.	TRBD1	TRBJ1-1	TRBV3-1/TRBV3-2	TGTGCCAGCAGTTTGGCAGGGGGCCGTGGGGCAGCTTTCTTT	CASSLAGGRGAAFF
.	.	TRBJ2-6	TRBV29-1	TGCAGCGTTGTGAGGGCTGGGGCCAACGTCCTGACTTTC	CSVVRAGANVLTF
.	TRBD1	TRBJ1-2	TRBV10-3	TGTGCCATCAGTGAGGAAGGACAGGGGAAGTACACCTTC	CAISEEGQGKYTF